These 4 T cell receptor beta chains were all obtained from the same sample, sequenced in a study of shared T cell receptors in the human thymus. Generated by immunoSEQ multiplex PCR, the TCRdb table keeps only in-frame clones and is missing some. Here the sample spans about 660,000 clones, over 75% being singletons. These data are also associated with another study on human thymus T cells.

The specimen sequenced was thymocytes. The receptors shown here come from a boy less than two years old with a congenital heart defect.

The rearrangement uses TRBV6-5 and TRBJ2-1; the match to TRBD2 covers 8 bases. CDR1 is MNHEY, CDR2 SVGAGI, per germline. This CDR3 region has 14 residues. V lost 6 bases and J lost 5; bases outside the gene matches: 6. The DNA for the CDR3 is TGTGCCAGCAGACGGGGGGGAGACCACAATGAGCAGTTCTTC. Residues: CASRRGGDHNEQFF.

This clone came up once. V is TRBV11-2 and J is TRBJ2-7; TRBD2 aligns across 7 bases. CDR1 and CDR2 (germline): SGHAT, FQNNGV. The CDR3 length is 15 residues. The J segment lost 0 bases and the V segment lost 5 bases, leaving 7 bases of the junction unmatched. This chain's CDR3 is CASSTASGISYEQYF. In DNA, the CDR3 is TGTGCCAGCAGCACAGCTAGCGGTATCTCCTACGAGCAGTACTTC.

The rearrangement joins TRBV10-3 to TRBJ2-4; 7 bases line up with TRBD1. Germline CDR1 is ENHRY and CDR2 is SYGVKD. CDR3 length: 15 amino acids. Trimming at V came to 10 bases and at J to 5 bases, leaving 14 bases not matched to a gene. The CDR3 DNA sequence: TGTGCCACTCAAGAGGCGACAGGGAAGGAAAACATTCAGTACTTC. Its protein product is CATQEATGKENIQYF.

This clone has a single count. The chain combines TRBV25-1 with TRBJ1-1, with D perhaps TRBD1 (5 bases). The germline V and J ends were trimmed by 3 bases and 4 bases, with 21 bases remaining between them. The CDR3 consists of 17 residues. Germline V gives CDR1 MGHDK, CDR2 SYGVNS. The DNA for the CDR3 is TGTGCCAGCAGTGACGAAAGGCGGGGACGGCCGAGCACTGAAGCTTTCTTT. Encoded protein: CASSDERRGRPSTEAFF.